One and the same sample provided the 3 T cell receptor beta chains below, sequenced in a study of shared clonotypes between healthy human individuals. Produced via immunoSEQ multiplex PCR; TCRdb's table is partial and in-frame only. The table records more than 500,000 clones, roughly 95% of them present only once. Sequencing input: naive CD4+ T cells sorted from blood. The subset: CD45RA+ positively selected. The receptor source for this set is a woman aged 30 to 39 in good health.

CDR3 DNA: TGTGCCAGCAGTTTATTTAGCGGGGGAACCTACGAGCAGTACTTC. Protein: CASSLFSGGTYEQYF. The chain employs TRBV28 and TRBJ2-7; TRBD2 matches 9 bases. The germline V gene has CDR1 MDHEN and CDR2 SYDVKM. The CDR3 is made up of 15 amino acids. V lost 1 base and J lost 2; bases outside the gene matches: 3.

A note on this clone: Other DNA sequences in the same sample also yield this CDR3. The chain carries TRBV19 and TRBJ1-3; possible D gene TRBD1, 6 bases. The germline CDR1 and CDR2 sequences are LNHDA and SQIVND (reference sequence). The CDR3 extends over 13 amino acids. V was shortened by 9 bases and J by 1 base, with 10 bases between the two germline ends. The CDR3 region is CASSRGSGNTIYF. CDR3 DNA sequence: TGTGCCAGCTCCAGGGGTTCTGGAAACACCATATATTTT.

The V call is TRBV28, the J call TRBJ2-1; 16 positions match TRBD2. CDR1 is MDHEN and CDR2 is SYDVKM in the germline V gene. The junction had 1 base not matched to a gene; V was cut back by 4 bases and J by 7 bases. The CDR3 loop spans 15 amino acids. CDR3: CASSSGLAGGNEQFF. The DNA of the CDR3 is TGTGCCAGCAGTTCGGGACTAGCGGGAGGGAATGAGCAGTTCTTC.